What follows are 3 T cell receptor beta chains derived from one specimen sequenced in a study of blood T cells in healthy people across ages. PCR was performed a second time for about 6 to 11 cycles using a sample-barcoded 5' primer and a J-beta primer mix. TCRdb reprocessed the 5' RACE reads with MiXCR, giving one entry per CDR3 protein. This table holds fewer than 800,000 distinct CDR3 sequences, 45% to 50% found once. The sequencing input was blood. The receptors come from a woman in her sixties or seventies in good health.

The chain uses TRBV7-2 and TRBJ2-5; 9 bases map to TRBD2. CDR3 length equals 16 residues. After removal of 6 bases from V and 4 bases from J, the junction contained 12 bases not matched to a gene. Germline CDR1 is SGHTA and CDR2 is FQGNSA. The CDR3 loop reads CASSVVSSGSGETQYF. The CDR3 nucleotides are TGTGCCAGCAGTGTCGTTAGTAGCGGGAGTGGAGAGACCCAGTACTTC. Based on the CDR3 plus reference TRBV7-2 and TRBJ2-5, the full variable domain is GAGVSQSPSNKVTEKGKDVELRCDPISGHTALYWYRQSLGQGLEFLIYFQGNSAPDKSGLPSDRFSAERTGGSVSTLTIQRTQQEDSAVYLCASSVVSSGSGETQYFGPGTRLLVL.

The rearrangement joins TRBV20-1 to TRBJ1-1; the match to TRBD1 covers 7 bases. The ends lost 6 bases at V and 3 bases at J; junction bases unmatched: 10. The CDR3 runs to 14 residues. Germline V gene data show CDR1 as DFQATT and CDR2 as SNEGSKA (reference sequence). CDR3 DNA sequence: TGCAGTGCGAGGAGCGACAGGGACGACACTGAAGCTTTCTTT. Translation gives CSARSDRDDTEAFF.

For this clonotype: This could be a read error, since a much larger clone is one nucleotide away. CDR3 DNA sequence: TGTGTCATCAGTGATGCGGCAGATACGCAGTATTTT. Amino acid sequence: CVISDAADTQYF. This chain links TRBV10-3 with TRBJ2-3; D unclear. Germline V CDR1 and CDR2: ENHRY, SYGVKD. There are 12 residues in the CDR3.